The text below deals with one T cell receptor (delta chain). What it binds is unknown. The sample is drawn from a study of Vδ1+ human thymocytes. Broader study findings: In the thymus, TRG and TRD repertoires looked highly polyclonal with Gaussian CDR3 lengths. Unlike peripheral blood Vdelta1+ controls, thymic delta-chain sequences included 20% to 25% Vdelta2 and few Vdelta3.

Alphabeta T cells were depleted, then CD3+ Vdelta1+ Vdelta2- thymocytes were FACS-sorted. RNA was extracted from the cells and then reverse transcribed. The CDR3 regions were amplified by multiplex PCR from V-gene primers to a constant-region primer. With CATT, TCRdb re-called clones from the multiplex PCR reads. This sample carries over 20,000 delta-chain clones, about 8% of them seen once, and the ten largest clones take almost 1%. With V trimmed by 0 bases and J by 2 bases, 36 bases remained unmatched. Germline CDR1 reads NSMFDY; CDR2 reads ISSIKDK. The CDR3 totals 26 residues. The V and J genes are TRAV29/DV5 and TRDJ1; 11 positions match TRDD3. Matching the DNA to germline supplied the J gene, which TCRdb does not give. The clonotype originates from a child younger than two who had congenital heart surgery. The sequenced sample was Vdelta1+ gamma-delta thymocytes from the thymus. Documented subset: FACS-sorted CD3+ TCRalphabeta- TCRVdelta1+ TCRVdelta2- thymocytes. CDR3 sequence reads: CAASADIPSYPTLVLGDIRRTDKLIF. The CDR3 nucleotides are TGTGCAGCAAGCGCGGATATCCCTTCCTACCCCACCTTGGTACTGGGGGATATCCGCCGGACCGATAAACTCATCTTT.